What follows are 12 T cell receptor beta chains derived from one specimen sequenced in a study of radiotherapy plus CTLA-4 blockade in lung cancer. This table comes from immunoSEQ multiplex PCR, and its TCRdb copy is limited to in-frame clones, with some not included. The sample consists of around 110,000 clones, just under 90% of them appearing once. The material was peripheral blood, obtained from a patient treated with radiotherapy plus ipilimumab. The receptors stem from a human donor with non-small cell lung cancer that progressed on radiotherapy plus ipilimumab.

This chain links TRBV21-1 with TRBJ2-7; the table's TRBD2 call for D was not verified on the DNA. TRBV21-1 is listed as a pseudogene. The CDR3 spans 14 residues. The CDR3 DNA is TGTGCCACCGTACGTGGCGCGGGTTCCTACGAGCAGTACTTC. Its translation is CATVRGAGSYEQYF.

This clone was observed a handful of times. J is TRBJ2-1 and V is TRBV10-1; TRBD2 matches 7 bases. J gave up 5 bases and V 4 bases, and 5 bases lay outside the gene matches. The CDR3 spans 14 residues. Germline V gene lookup returns CDR1 WNHNN and CDR2 SYGVQD (reference sequence). This chain's CDR3 is CASSASGLHNEQFF. The CDR3 coding sequence is TGCGCCAGCAGTGCTAGCGGCCTTCACAATGAGCAGTTCTTC.

The rearrangement joins TRBV4-2 to TRBJ1-2; no reliable D call. The germline CDR1 and CDR2 sequences are LGHNA and YNFKEQ. The CDR3 sequence is 17 residues long. Trimming took off 1 base at V and 7 bases at J, with 22 bases between the two ends. The CDR3 here is CASSQVNPGLLQSGYTF. CDR3 nucleotide sequence: TGTGCCAGCAGCCAAGTCAACCCGGGCCTCCTTCAGAGTGGCTACACCTTC.

This sequence joins TRBV9 and TRBJ1-1; D unresolved. Trimming removed 4 bases at V and 7 bases at J, with 11 bases between. Germline CDR1 and CDR2: SGDLS and YYNGEE. The CDR3 consists of 12 residues. The CDR3 coding sequence is TGTGCCAGCAGCCCCGGACGGGGTGAAGCTTTCTTT. Encoded protein: CASSPGRGEAFF.

The chain is built from TRBV5-1 and TRBJ1-1; D is unresolved. This CDR3 is 15 amino acids long. CDR1 SGHRS and CDR2 YFSETQ come from the germline V gene. The V end lost 3 bases, the J end lost 0 bases, and 12 bases lay between the germline ends. The CDR3 protein is CASSSRESLNTEAFF. DNA for the CDR3: TGCGCCAGCAGCTCTCGAGAGTCTTTGAACACTGAAGCTTTCTTT.

The rearrangement joins TRBV9 to TRBJ1-2, with unresolved D. The CDR3 consists of 15 residues. Trimming left V 3 bases short and J 8 bases short, with 20 bases between. Germline CDR1 and CDR2: SGDLS and YYNGEE. DNA of the CDR3: TGTGCCAGCAGCGCCACGAGGGATCTCCTTGCGGGCTACACCTTC. Amino acid sequence: CASSATRDLLAGYTF.

This chain joins TRBV29-1 and TRBJ1-2; D may be TRBD1 (5 bases). Germline values: CDR1 SQVTM, CDR2 ANQGSEA. Between the trimmed V and J ends, which lost 6 bases and 6 bases, there was a span of 20 bases. CDR3 size: 14 residues. The CDR3 nucleotides are TGCAGCGTCATGTACGGGGGGAAGTGGGATGGCTACACCTTC. It translates to CSVMYGGKWDGYTF.

The chain joins TRBV9 to TRBJ2-5; 7 bases line up with TRBD1. The length of the CDR3 is 14 residues. J was trimmed by 2 bases and V by 2 bases; bases with no gene match: 3. Germline values: CDR1 SGDLS, CDR2 YYNGEE. The CDR3 bases are TGTGCCAGCAGCGTTAGACAGGGACAAGAGACCCAGTACTTC. It translates to CASSVRQGQETQYF.

This clone is a singleton in its sample. This chain connects TRBV7-8 to TRBJ2-7; D assignment may be TRBD1 or TRBD2 (5 bases each). The CDR3 extends over 17 amino acids. Trimming pared 6 bases from V and 3 bases from J, leaving 24 bases between. The V gene's germline CDR1 is SGHVS and CDR2 FQNEAQ. This chain's CDR3 is CASRDGTSYRGDYEQYF. CDR3 sequence (DNA): TGTGCCAGCAGGGACGGGACGTCGTACCGAGGTGACTACGAGCAGTACTTC.

The rearrangement joins TRBV28 to TRBJ1-1; D uncertain. This CDR3 has 13 amino acids. Germline lookup yields CDR1 MDHEN and CDR2 SYDVKM. Deletions cut 4 bases from V and 0 bases from J, with 6 bases between. CDR3 region: CASSSHMNTEAFF. The CDR3 region has the DNA TGTGCCAGCAGTTCTCACATGAACACTGAAGCTTTCTTT.

A remark on this clone: At one end, the junction sequence differs from germline, possibly due to a read error. The J gene is TRBJ2-7, the V gene TRBV5-1, with unresolved D. This CDR3 region has 12 residues. From germline, CDR1 is SGHRS and CDR2 YFSETQ. The DNA for the CDR3 is TGCGCCAGCAAATCCGACCTCTACAAGCAGTACTTC. This sequence encodes CASKSDLYKQYF.

The rearrangement uses TRBV7-2 and TRBJ2-1, with TRBD2 matching 13 bases. Germline CDR1 SGHTA, CDR2 FQGNSA. V lost 1 base and J lost 7; bases outside the gene matches: 4. The CDR3 length is 16 residues. The CDR3 is CASSLGLAGGFNEQFF. CDR3 sequence (DNA): TGTGCCAGCAGCTTAGGACTAGCGGGAGGTTTTAATGAGCAGTTCTTC. The full variable domain, completed using reference TRBV7-2 and TRBJ2-1, is GAGVSQSPSNKVTEKGKDVELRCDPISGHTALYWYRQSLGQGLEFLIYFQGNSAPDKSGLPSDRFSAERTGGSVSTLTIQRTQQEDSAVYLCASSLGLAGGFNEQFFGPGTRLTVL.